These 15 T cell receptor beta chains originate from one sample sequenced in a study of cytotoxic CD8 clonotypes in ibrutinib-treated CLL. Clones were sequenced by immunoSEQ multiplex PCR, and TCRdb holds only the in-frame ones, with some missing. The sample yields roughly 40,000 clones, around 63% seen once. The sequencing used PBMCs, collected at disease progression, from a patient treated with ibrutinib. These receptors all come from a human donor with chronic lymphocytic leukemia.

The V and J genes are TRBV28 and TRBJ1-1; weak D call: TRBD1 (5 bases). Germline-derived CDR1 and CDR2 are MDHEN and SYDVKM. The CDR3 covers 15 residues. V was cut by 3 bases and J by 5 bases, with 16 bases left in between. The CDR3 DNA reads as TGTGCCAGCAGTTTCGGGGGGACGGGGATAACTGAAGCTTTCTTT. It specifies CASSFGGTGITEAFF.

The chain employs TRBV5-6 and TRBJ2-7; 10 nucleotides agree with TRBD2. The CDR3 is 16 amino acids. Germline lookup yields CDR1 SGHDT and CDR2 YYEEEE. V dropped 4 bases and J dropped 1; count of bases not matched to a gene: 8. The CDR3 DNA reads as TGTGCCAGCAGCCGACCGGGACTAGCGCAGTCCTACGAGCAGTACTTC. Translating it yields CASSRPGLAQSYEQYF.

V gene TRBV6-1 combines with J gene TRBJ2-5; 9 bases fit TRBD1. Germline V gene lookup returns CDR1 MNHNS and CDR2 SASEGT. V trimming: 6 bases; J trimming: 5 bases; junction bases outside the gene matches: 7. The length of the CDR3 is 14 residues. CDR3 DNA: TGTGCCAGCAGGTTGGGACAGGGCTATGAGACCCAGTACTTC. Its protein is CASRLGQGYETQYF.

This chain connects TRBV19 to TRBJ2-2; perhaps D is TRBD1 or TRBD2 (5 bases each). Germline V gives CDR1 LNHDA, CDR2 SQIVND (reference sequence). This CDR3 contains 15 residues. Trimming removed 11 bases from V and 1 base from J, with 17 bases in between. In DNA form, the CDR3 reads TGTGCCGGGAACTCGGGGCCGCTGAACACCGGGGAGCTGTTTTTT. Translating gives CAGNSGPLNTGELFF.

V gene TRBV7-8 combines with J gene TRBJ1-1; D unclear. This CDR3 is built from 16 residues. The V end was cut by 6 bases, the J end by 0 bases, with 17 bases between. The germline V gene has CDR1 SGHVS and CDR2 FQNEAQ. The CDR3 DNA reads as TGTGCCAGCAGTCACCCCTACAGTACCATGAACACTGAAGCTTTCTTT. Protein: CASSHPYSTMNTEAFF.

This chain links TRBV28 with TRBJ2-1; D is unresolved. The CDR3 extends over 15 amino acids. V dropped 3 bases and J dropped 0 bases, with 9 bases sitting between them. Germline values: CDR1 MDHEN, CDR2 SYDVKM. This chain's CDR3 is CASSLVKSSYNEQFF. For the CDR3, the DNA is TGTGCCAGCAGTTTGGTAAAGAGCTCCTACAATGAGCAGTTCTTC.

The rearrangement uses TRBV6-5 and TRBJ2-7; TRBD2 might be the D (6 bases). The germline gives CDR1 MNHEY, CDR2 SVGAGI. V lost 7 bases to trimming and J lost 1 base, with 17 bases between them. This CDR3 comprises 15 residues. CDR3 region: CASNPPGGGSYEQYF. CDR3 sequence (DNA): TGTGCCAGCAACCCGCCCGGGGGTGGATCCTACGAGCAGTACTTC.

The rearrangement links TRBV7-9 to TRBJ1-3; possible D gene TRBD1, 5 bases. The CDR3 runs 16 residues. Germline V gene data show CDR1 as SEHNR and CDR2 as FQNEAQ (reference sequence). The V end lost 3 bases, the J end lost 0 bases, and 12 bases lay between the germline ends. CDR3 loop: CASSFQGSSSGNTIYF. The CDR3 nucleotides are TGTGCCAGCAGCTTCCAGGGTTCCAGCTCTGGAAACACCATATATTTT. Full variable domain (missing parts from reference TRBV7-9 and TRBJ1-3): DTGVSQNPRHKITKRGQNVTFRCDPISEHNRLYWYRQTLGQGPEFLTYFQNEAQLEKSRLLSDRFSAERPKGSFSTLEIQRTEQGDSAMYLCASSFQGSSSGNTIYFGEGSWLTVV.

J is TRBJ1-2 and V is TRBV7-9; TRBD1 might be the D (6 bases). V lost 4 bases, J lost 4 bases, and 16 bases lay in between. There are 15 residues in the CDR3. CDR1 and CDR2 from the germline V gene are SEHNR and FQNEAQ (reference sequence). The CDR3 spells CASSSYPGGGYGYTF. In DNA, the CDR3 is TGTGCCAGCAGCTCCTACCCCGGAGGGGGCTATGGCTACACCTTC.

V usage is TRBV29-1 and J usage is TRBJ1-4; no clear D. CDR1 and CDR2 (germline): SQVTM, ANQGSEA. The CDR3 is made up of 14 amino acids. V was shortened by 6 bases and J by 0 bases, with 11 bases between the two germline ends. The CDR3 is CSVIDPATNEKLFF. Here the CDR3 DNA reads TGCAGCGTGATTGACCCCGCAACTAATGAAAAACTGTTTTTT. Variable domain in full (rest from reference TRBV29-1 and TRBJ1-4): SAVISQKPSRDICQRGTSLTIQCQVDSQVTMMFWYRQQPGQSLTLIATANQGSEATYESGFVIDKFPISRPNLTFSTLTVSNMSPEDSSIYLCSVIDPATNEKLFFGSGTQLSVL.

The J gene is TRBJ2-2, the V gene TRBV29-1, with 9 nucleotides matching TRBD2. With 7 bases clipped from V and 8 bases from J, the junction kept 14 bases outside the gene matches. The germline V gene has CDR1 SQVTM and CDR2 ANQGSEA. The CDR3 loop spans 15 amino acids. The CDR3 coding sequence is TGCAGCGCCGGGACTAGCCCAACGGTTAGGGGGGAGCTGTTTTTT. Its protein product is CSAGTSPTVRGELFF.

The chain combines TRBV28 with TRBJ2-3; 11 bases fit TRBD2. Germline V gene sequence: CDR1 MDHEN, CDR2 SYDVKM. The CDR3 totals 16 residues. V lost 8 bases, J lost 8 bases, and 15 bases stayed unmatched. The CDR3 sequence: CASPPTSGIAMGTQYF. CDR3 in DNA: TGTGCCAGCCCTCCGACTAGCGGGATAGCTATGGGTACGCAGTATTTT.

The V call is TRBV10-3, the J call TRBJ2-7, with 8 bases lining up with TRBD2. The CDR3 covers 16 residues. Germline V gene data show CDR1 as ENHRY and CDR2 as SYGVKD. The V gene end was trimmed by 0 bases and the J gene end by 3 bases; junction bases not matched to a gene: 7. The CDR3 DNA follows: TGTGCCATCAGTGAGTCTGCCGGTAGCGGGAACTACGAGCAGTACTTC. Its translation: CAISESAGSGNYEQYF.

V gene TRBV29-1 combines with J gene TRBJ2-3; D is tentatively TRBD1 or TRBD2 (5 bases each). Germline CDR1 is SQVTM and CDR2 is ANQGSEA. Trimming stripped 7 bases from V and 0 bases from J, with 14 bases between. CDR3 length equals 14 residues. CDR3: CSAARGPSTDTQYF. The CDR3 nucleotides are TGCAGCGCGGCCCGGGGCCCTAGCACAGATACGCAGTATTTT.

This clone was observed a handful of times. CDR3 region: CASSEAQGSSGYGYTF. The CDR3 DNA is TGTGCCAGCAGTGAAGCGCAGGGCTCGTCGGGCTATGGCTACACCTTC. The chain has TRBV6-1 and TRBJ1-2; TRBD1 might be the D (5 bases). Germline V gene data show CDR1 as MNHNS and CDR2 as SASEGT. The V and J ends lost 0 bases and 4 bases respectively, with 15 bases between them. The length of the CDR3 is 16 residues.